The clone carrying this TCR beta chain was seen a few times. Its antigen is unidentified. Time point defined: sample taken at primary tumor resection. In each case, whole RNA from tumor, nontumor lung or frozen PBMC was sequenced unsorted. The CDR3 is 13 amino acids. V lost 6 bases to trimming and J lost 8 bases; unmatched junction nucleotides: 9. This sample stems from a study of spatial heterogeneity in lung cancer. Study-wide background: Detected beta-chain sequences consistently exceeded alpha-chain sequences. Study observations and caveats: Mutation counts in tumors were tracked by counts of expanded intratumoral alpha and beta TCRs. As ubiquitous and regional nonsynonymous mutations varied, counts of ubiquitous and regional expanded TCRs tracked them, respectively.

TCRdb ran MiXCR on the 5' RACE reads and lists one entry per CDR3 protein. The table shows 15,000 or so distinct CDR3 sequences, with 4.7% occurring only once. This sequence was found in a female donor with early-stage non-small cell lung cancer. V gene TRBV12-3 or TRBV12-4 combines with J gene TRBJ1-2, with TRBD1 identical over 7 bases. Sequenced here: lung tumor tissue, sampled at surgery. This CDR3 is CASSQIEGGGYTF. Here the CDR3 DNA reads TGTGCCAGCAGCCAAATCGAAGGGGGCGGCTACACCTTC.